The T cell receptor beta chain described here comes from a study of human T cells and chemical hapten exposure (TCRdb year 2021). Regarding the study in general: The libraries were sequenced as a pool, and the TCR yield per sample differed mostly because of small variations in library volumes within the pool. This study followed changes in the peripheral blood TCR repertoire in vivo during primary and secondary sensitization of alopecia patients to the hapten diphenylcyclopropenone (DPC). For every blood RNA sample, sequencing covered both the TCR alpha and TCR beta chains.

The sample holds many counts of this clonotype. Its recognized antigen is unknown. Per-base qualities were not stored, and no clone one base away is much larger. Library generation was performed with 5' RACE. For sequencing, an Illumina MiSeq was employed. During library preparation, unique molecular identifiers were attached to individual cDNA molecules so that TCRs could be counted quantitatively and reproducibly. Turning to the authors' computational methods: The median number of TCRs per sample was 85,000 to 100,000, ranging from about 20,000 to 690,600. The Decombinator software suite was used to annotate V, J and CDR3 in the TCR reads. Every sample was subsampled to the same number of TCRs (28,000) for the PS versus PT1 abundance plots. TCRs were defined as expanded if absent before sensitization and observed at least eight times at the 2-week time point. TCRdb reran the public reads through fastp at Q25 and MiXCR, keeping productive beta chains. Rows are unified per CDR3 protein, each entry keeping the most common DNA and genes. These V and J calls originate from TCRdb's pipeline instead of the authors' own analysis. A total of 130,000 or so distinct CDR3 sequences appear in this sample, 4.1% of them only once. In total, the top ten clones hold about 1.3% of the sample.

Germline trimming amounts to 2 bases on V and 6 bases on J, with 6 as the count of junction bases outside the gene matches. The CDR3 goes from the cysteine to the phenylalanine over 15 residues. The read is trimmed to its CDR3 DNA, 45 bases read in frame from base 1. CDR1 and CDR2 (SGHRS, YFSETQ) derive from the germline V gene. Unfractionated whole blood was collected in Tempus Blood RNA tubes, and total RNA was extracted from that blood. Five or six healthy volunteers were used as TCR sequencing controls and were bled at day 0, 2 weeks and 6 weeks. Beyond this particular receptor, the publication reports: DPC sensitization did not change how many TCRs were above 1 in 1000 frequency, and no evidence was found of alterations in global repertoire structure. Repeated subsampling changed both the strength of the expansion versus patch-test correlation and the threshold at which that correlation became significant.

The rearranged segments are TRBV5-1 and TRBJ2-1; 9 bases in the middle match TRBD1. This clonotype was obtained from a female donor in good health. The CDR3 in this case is CASSFKQGAINEQFF. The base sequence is TGCGCCAGCAGCTTTAAACAGGGGGCGATCAATGAGCAGTTCTTC.